The clone carrying this T cell receptor beta chain was seen repeatedly, ten times or more. MiXCR was run by TCRdb on the PCR reads, yielding one entry per CDR3 protein. The sample has some 90,000 distinct CDR3 sequences; about 53% are singletons. The CDR3 has 10 amino acids. The V end was cut by 1 base, the J end by 10 bases, with 7 bases between. Germline loops: CDR1 DFQATT, CDR2 SNEGSKA (reference sequence). This specimen comes from a study of CDR3 diversity in severe acne. The rearrangement uses TRBV20-1 and TRBJ1-1; possible D gene TRBD1, 5 bases. The sequencing sample was made of blood. The receptor's source is a male donor with severe acne vulgaris. The CDR3 nucleotides are TGCAGTGCTAGAGTACAGGTAGCTTTCTTT. Amino acid sequence: CSARVQVAFF.